This TCR beta chain originates from a study of vaccination effects on CD4 cells after COVID-19. As for the study in general: Of the BNT162b2 and mRNA-1273 vaccines, participants received two doses of one or the other.

Measured with immunoSEQ multiplex PCR; TCRdb has only the in-frame clones, and not every one. The sample lists around 63,000 clones, over 70% occurring once. As concerns this clone: Its specificity is unknown.

The CDR3 totals 15 residues. The trim removed 0 bases at V and 6 bases at J, leaving 6 bases unmatched. CDR1 SNHLY and CDR2 FYNNEI come from the germline V gene. ViraFEST used viral peptide pools to expand antigen-specific CD4+ T cells before sequencing. Culturing for ten to eleven days preceded CD4+ T cell isolation. Vaccine recipients had no previous SARS-CoV-2 infection; their nucleocapsid antibodies were negative. The sample in question was CD4+ T cells from PBMCs cultured with HCoV-OC43 spike peptides, obtained before COVID-19 vaccination. Specified subset: HCoV-OC43 spike overlapping peptide pool stimulation. This sequence joins TRBV2 and TRBJ1-1; the match to TRBD1 covers 8 bases. The TCR sequence derives from a human donor who received a COVID-19 vaccine. The CDR3 here is CASSEAVTGGAEAFF. The CDR3 nucleotides read TGTGCCAGCAGTGAAGCGGTTACAGGGGGGGCTGAAGCTTTCTTT.